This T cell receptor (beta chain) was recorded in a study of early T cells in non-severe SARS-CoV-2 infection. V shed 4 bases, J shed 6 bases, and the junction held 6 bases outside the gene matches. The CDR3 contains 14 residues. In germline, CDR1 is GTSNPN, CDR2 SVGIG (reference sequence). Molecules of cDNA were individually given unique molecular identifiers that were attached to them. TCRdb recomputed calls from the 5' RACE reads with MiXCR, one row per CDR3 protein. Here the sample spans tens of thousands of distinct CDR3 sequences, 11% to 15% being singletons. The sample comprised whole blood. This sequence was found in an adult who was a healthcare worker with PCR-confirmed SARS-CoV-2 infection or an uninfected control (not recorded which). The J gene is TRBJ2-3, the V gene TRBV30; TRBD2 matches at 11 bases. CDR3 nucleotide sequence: TGTGCCTGGACCCTAGCGGGAGGAGTGGATACGCAGTATTTT. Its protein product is CAWTLAGGVDTQYF.